This T cell receptor beta chain stems from a study of graft-versus-host responses after intestinal transplantation. Unmatched junction bases numbered 3, after V lost 8 bases and J lost 5 bases. This CDR3 contains 13 residues. Per germline, CDR1 SNHLY and CDR2 FYNNEI. The repertoire was sequenced with immunoSEQ multiplex PCR; TCRdb's copy has only in-frame clones and lacks some. Of about 40,000 clones in the sample, about 90% were seen once. The TCR originated in a human patient who received an intestinal transplant, so some T cells may come from the graft donor. The chain links TRBV2 to TRBJ2-4; 10 bases align to TRBD1. This material consisted of PBMCs, taken around 320 days after intestinal transplant. The CDR3 DNA follows: TGTGCCAGCGGGACAGGGGAAGAAAACATTCAGTACTTC. Amino acids: CASGTGEENIQYF.